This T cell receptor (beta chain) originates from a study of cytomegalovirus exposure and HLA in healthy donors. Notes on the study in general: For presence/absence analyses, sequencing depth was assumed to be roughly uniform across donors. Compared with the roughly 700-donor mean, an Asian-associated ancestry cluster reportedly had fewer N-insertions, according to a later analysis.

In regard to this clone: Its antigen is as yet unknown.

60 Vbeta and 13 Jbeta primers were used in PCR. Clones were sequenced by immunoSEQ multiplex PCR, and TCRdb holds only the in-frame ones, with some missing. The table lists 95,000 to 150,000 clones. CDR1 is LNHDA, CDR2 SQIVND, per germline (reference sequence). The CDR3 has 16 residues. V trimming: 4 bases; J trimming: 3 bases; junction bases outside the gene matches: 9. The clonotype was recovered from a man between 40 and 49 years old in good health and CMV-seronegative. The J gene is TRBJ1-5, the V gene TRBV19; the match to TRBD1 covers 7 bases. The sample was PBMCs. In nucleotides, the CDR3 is TGTGCCAGTAGTAATGCCCGGACAGGCCCCAATCAGCCCCAGCATTTT. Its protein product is CASSNARTGPNQPQHF.